This TCR beta chain was sequenced in a study of T cells in Graves' hyperthyroidism and ophthalmopathy. A word on this clonotype: No antigen is known for it.

This CDR3 is built from 16 residues. The V end was cut by 6 bases, the J end by 2 bases, with 19 bases between. From germline, CDR1 is SNHLY and CDR2 FYNNEI. RNA transcripts provided the source from which TCR beta CDR3 regions were amplified. During a first-round RT-PCR of the TCR CDR3, the HTBI primer set was used. TCRdb re-derived calls from the multiplex PCR reads in MiXCR, one entry per CDR3 protein. Counted here are 450,000 to 700,000 distinct CDR3 sequences, about 45% occurring once; the ten biggest clones make up under 20%. Broader study findings: Most clonotypes expanded in thyroid above 0.001 were likewise present in blood. A 13 V-J signature model discriminated ophthalmopathy versus stable hyperthyroidism. Ophthalmopathy was identified by the model a median roughly 6.5 months ahead of onset.

The chain has TRBV2 and TRBJ1-2; possible D gene TRBD1, 6 bases. The TCR was taken from an adult woman with Graves' disease, either hyperthyroidism or ophthalmopathy (not recorded which). Material: peripheral blood or thyroid tissue (not recorded which). Here the CDR3 DNA reads TGTGCCAGCAGACAGGGTCTAATAGGGGGGAACTATGGCTACACCTTC. Translation gives CASRQGLIGGNYGYTF.